This T cell receptor beta chain was sequenced in a study of blood T cell repertoires in COVID-19. About the research overall: Sources were T cells, B-cell-depleted T cells, or PBMCs; the material itself was cDNA or gDNA.

One Seattle source followed patients from active infection through their disease course. Using immunoSEQ multiplex PCR, the repertoire was profiled, and TCRdb retains in-frame clones only, with some absent. The repertoire holds around 280,000 clones, around 92% seen once, with over 8.5% in the top ten. This CDR3 contains 19 residues. The germline V gene encodes CDR1 MNHEY and CDR2 SMNVEV (reference sequence). The V and J ends lost 5 bases and 0 bases respectively, with 23 bases between them. The receptor was derived from a woman in her twenties or thirties with COVID-19, enrolled during active disease. The rearrangement uses TRBV27 and TRBJ1-5; weak D call: TRBD1 (6 bases). The source material was peripheral blood. The CDR3 region is CASSPRWGRDFYSNQPQHF. The CDR3 DNA follows: TGTGCCAGCAGTCCGCGGTGGGGGCGAGACTTCTATAGCAATCAGCCCCAGCATTTT.